This T cell receptor beta chain was identified in a study of blood T cell repertoires in COVID-19. Overall study context: Sites in the United States, Italy and Spain provided acute and convalescent COVID-19 samples. PBMCs, B-cell-depleted T cells, or T cells were the source of the cDNA or gDNA that made up the material.

Authors' data handling: Counts of nucleated cells, estimated from reference gene primer amplification, were obtained. The protocol was immunoSEQ multiplex PCR, while the TCRdb copy is restricted to in-frame clones and leaves out a portion. The DNA gave D and trimming, while V, J and clone size come from that table. This table has 250,000 to 350,000 clones, 90% appearing once. V was pared by 3 bases and J by 2 bases, with 8 bases of the junction left unmatched. Germline CDR1 reads SGHRS; CDR2 reads YFSETQ. This CDR3 is 16 amino acids long. The study recruited people aged about 18 to 90 years across about two dozen US areas.

The sequenced sample consisted of PBMCs or T cells enriched from blood (not recorded which). This clonotype originated in a woman aged 18-30 years with acute COVID-19. This chain uses TRBV5-1 with TRBJ1-3, with TRBD1 matching over 7 bases. CDR3 region: CASSSQQGMAGNTIYF. In DNA form, the CDR3 reads TGCGCCAGCAGCTCGCAACAGGGGATGGCTGGAAACACCATATATTTT.